A single sample is the source of the 11 T cell receptor beta chains below, sequenced in a study of T cell responses to AZD1222 COVID-19 vaccine (dated by TCRdb to about 2021). Preparation of the library involved the immunoSEQ multiplex PCR assay. Here the immuneACCESS table is served through TCRdb, limited to in-frame sequences with V and J called. Missing clones are a known gap in these copies; in checked studies unresolved V genes cover under half, and the rest lacks a known reason. The sample records more than 110,000 clones, 90% of which are singletons. About 3% of the sample belongs to the ten largest clones. The label giving this sample's time point can be read as: baseline before first vaccination. Sequenced here: peripheral blood, sampled on day 0 of AZD1222 vaccination. The origin of the receptors is an adult in good health.

This chain links TRBV28 with TRBJ1-4, with D unclear. Germline V gene data show CDR1 as MDHEN and CDR2 as SYDVKM. V was cut by 3 bases and J by 8 bases, with 7 bases left in between. The CDR3 runs to 12 residues. The CDR3 sequence is CASSFMQEKLFF. CDR3 nucleotide sequence: TGTGCCAGCAGTTTTATGCAAGAAAAACTGTTTTTT.

The chain combines TRBV18 with TRBJ2-1; 10 nucleotides agree with TRBD2. With V trimmed by 3 bases and J by 0 bases, 2 bases remained unmatched. This CDR3 contains 16 residues. Germline V gives CDR1 KGHSH, CDR2 LQKENI. This CDR3 reads CASSPSGGSSYNEQFF. CDR3 DNA sequence: TGTGCCAGCTCACCTAGCGGGGGGAGCTCCTACAATGAGCAGTTCTTC.

V is TRBV7-2 and J is TRBJ2-2; D unresolved. The CDR3 sequence is 14 residues long. Germline V lookup: CDR1 SGHTA, CDR2 FQGNSA. The V end lost 3 bases, the J end lost 1 base, and 6 bases lay between the germline ends. As DNA, the CDR3 is TGTGCCAGCAGCTTTGACAAGAACACCGGGGAGCTGTTTTTT. Translation gives CASSFDKNTGELFF.

The chain has TRBV5-1 and TRBJ2-3; perhaps TRBD1 as D (6 bases). V dropped 5 bases and J dropped 0 bases, with 19 bases sitting between them. CDR1 and CDR2 from the germline V gene are SGHRS and YFSETQ. This CDR3 has 17 residues. The CDR3 spells CASSSLGQGISTDTQYF. The CDR3 DNA reads TGCGCCAGCAGTTCCTTAGGTCAGGGGATAAGCACAGATACGCAGTATTTT. Based on the CDR3 plus reference TRBV5-1 and TRBJ2-3, the full variable domain is KAGVTQTPRYLIKTRGQQVTLSCSPISGHRSVSWYQQTPGQGLQFLFEYFSETQRNKGNFPGRFSGRQFSNSRSEMNVSTLELGDSALYLCASSSLGQGISTDTQYFGPGTRLTVL.

In its sample, this clone was seen once. The V and J genes are TRBV9 and TRBJ2-1; tentative D call: TRBD2 (5 bases). V was trimmed by 0 bases and J by 7 bases, leaving 14 bases between them. The CDR3 totals 15 residues. Germline V gene data show CDR1 as SGDLS and CDR2 as YYNGEE. The CDR3 DNA is TGTGCCAGCAGCGTAGCGGGTAGAGGCGGGAATGAGCAGTTCTTC. It specifies CASSVAGRGGNEQFF.

The chain has TRBV18 and TRBJ2-7, with TRBD1 matching over 9 bases. The germline CDR1 and CDR2 sequences are KGHSH and LQKENI. This CDR3 contains 15 residues. The V and J ends lost 4 bases and 5 bases, in that order; junction bases with no gene match: 9. The CDR3 reads CASSLTSGQGHEQYF. The CDR3 region has the DNA TGTGCCAGCTCACTTACCTCGGGACAGGGCCACGAGCAGTACTTC.

V usage is TRBV11-2 and J usage is TRBJ2-1, with D maybe TRBD1 (5 bases). Germline values: CDR1 SGHAT, CDR2 FQNNGV. The CDR3 spans 16 residues. The V end lost 6 bases, the J end lost 0 bases, and 15 bases lay between the germline ends. CDR3 sequence reads: CASSSIQGPSYNEQFF. CDR3 DNA sequence: TGTGCCAGCAGTTCAATCCAGGGTCCCTCCTACAATGAGCAGTTCTTC.

The rearrangement joins TRBV10-3 to TRBJ1-5; a possible D gene is TRBD1 (5 bases). The CDR3 contains 15 residues. Germline V gives CDR1 ENHRY, CDR2 SYGVKD. V was trimmed by 2 bases and J by 5 bases, leaving 13 bases between them. The CDR3 DNA reads as TGTGCCATCAGTGAGACCCCGGAAGGGGATCAGCCCCAGCATTTT. Translating it yields CAISETPEGDQPQHF.

The chain carries TRBV20-1 and TRBJ2-3; tentative D call: TRBD2 (5 bases). This CDR3 is built from 11 residues. V was pared by 6 bases and J by 4 bases, with 8 bases between. The germline V gene encodes CDR1 DFQATT and CDR2 SNEGSKA (reference sequence). In DNA, the CDR3 is TGCAGTGCCCTAGCCCCAGATACGCAGTATTTT. Its protein product is CSALAPDTQYF.

This sequence joins TRBV28 and TRBJ1-1; D not certain. CDR1 is MDHEN, CDR2 SYDVKM, per germline. V was cut by 0 bases and J by 6 bases, with 2 bases left in between. CDR3 length: 11 residues. CDR3 sequence (DNA): TGTGCCAGCAGTTTATGGTCTGAAGCTTTCTTT. This sequence encodes CASSLWSEAFF.

The CDR3 here is CASTRGLRDTQYF. The DNA for the CDR3 is TGTGCCAGCACCAGGGGTTTGAGAGATACGCAGTATTTT. The chain joins TRBV2 to TRBJ2-3; tentative D call: TRBD1 (6 bases). This CDR3 contains 13 residues. The V gene's germline CDR1 is SNHLY and CDR2 FYNNEI. Trimming shortened V by 7 bases and J by 5 bases, and 13 bases separated the two germline ends.